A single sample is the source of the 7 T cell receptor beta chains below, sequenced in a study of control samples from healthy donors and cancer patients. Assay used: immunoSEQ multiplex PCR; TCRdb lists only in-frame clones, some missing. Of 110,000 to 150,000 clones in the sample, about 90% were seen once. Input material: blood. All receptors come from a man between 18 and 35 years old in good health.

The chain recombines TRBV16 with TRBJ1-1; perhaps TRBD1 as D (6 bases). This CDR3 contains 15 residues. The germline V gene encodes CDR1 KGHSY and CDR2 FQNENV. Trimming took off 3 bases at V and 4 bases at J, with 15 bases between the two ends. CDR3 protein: CASSHMGASVTEAFF. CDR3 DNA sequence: TGTGCCAGCAGCCATATGGGGGCATCGGTCACTGAAGCTTTCTTT. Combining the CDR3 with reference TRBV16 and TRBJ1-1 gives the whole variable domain GEEVAQTPKHLVRGEGQKAKLYCAPIKGHSYVFWYQQVLKNEFKFLISFQNENVFDETGMPKERFSAKCLPNSPCSLEIQATKLEDSAVYFCASSHMGASVTEAFFGQGTRLTVV.

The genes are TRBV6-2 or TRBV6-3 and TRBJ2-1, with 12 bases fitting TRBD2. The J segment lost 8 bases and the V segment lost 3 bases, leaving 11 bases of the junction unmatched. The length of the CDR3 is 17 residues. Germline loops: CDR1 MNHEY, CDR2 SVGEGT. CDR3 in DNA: TGTGCCAGCAGTTATCACCCCCCTAGCGGGGGGGCCCATGAGCAGTTCTTC. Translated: CASSYHPPSGGAHEQFF.

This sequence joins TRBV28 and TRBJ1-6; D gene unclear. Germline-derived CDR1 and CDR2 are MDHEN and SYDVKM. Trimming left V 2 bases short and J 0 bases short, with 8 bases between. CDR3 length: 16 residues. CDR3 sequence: CASSLTGSSYNSPLHF. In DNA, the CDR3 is TGTGCCAGCAGTTTAACTGGAAGCTCCTATAATTCACCCCTCCACTTT.

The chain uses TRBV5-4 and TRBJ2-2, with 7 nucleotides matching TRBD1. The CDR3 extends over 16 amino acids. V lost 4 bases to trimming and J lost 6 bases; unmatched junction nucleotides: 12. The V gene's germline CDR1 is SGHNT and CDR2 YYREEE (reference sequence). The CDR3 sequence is CASSPARGRLPGELFF. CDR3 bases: TGTGCCAGCAGCCCGGCAAGGGGGCGGCTCCCCGGGGAGCTGTTTTTT.

In DNA form, the CDR3 reads TGTGCCAGCAGCCCCTTCCCGGGGGGTGCCCAGCATTTT. It is translated as CASSPFPGGAQHF. The V gene is TRBV14, the J gene TRBJ1-5; weak D call: TRBD1 (5 bases). From germline, CDR1 is SGHDN and CDR2 FVKESK. The CDR3 runs to 13 residues. The V and J ends lost 4 bases and 11 bases respectively, with 15 bases between them.

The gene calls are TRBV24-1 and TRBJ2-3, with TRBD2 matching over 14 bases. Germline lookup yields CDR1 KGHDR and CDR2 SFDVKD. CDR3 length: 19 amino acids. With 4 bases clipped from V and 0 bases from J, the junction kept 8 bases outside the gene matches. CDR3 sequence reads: CATSDSPGLAGASTDTQYF. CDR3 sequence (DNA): TGTGCCACCAGTGACTCCCCGGGACTAGCGGGGGCTAGCACAGATACGCAGTATTTT.

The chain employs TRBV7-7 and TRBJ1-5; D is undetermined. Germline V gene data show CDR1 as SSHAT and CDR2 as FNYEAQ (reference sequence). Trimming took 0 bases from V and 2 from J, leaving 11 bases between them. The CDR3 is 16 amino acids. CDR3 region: CASSLATDLGNQPQHF. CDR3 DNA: TGTGCCAGCAGCTTAGCCACTGACCTGGGCAATCAGCCCCAGCATTTT.